This T cell receptor (beta chain) came from a study of blood T cells in healthy people across ages. A second PCR, run for about 7 to 11 cycles, used a sample-barcoded 5' primer plus a J-beta primer mix. TCRdb re-analysed the 5' RACE reads in MiXCR, keeping a single row per CDR3 protein. The table lists roughly 1.5 million distinct CDR3 sequences, about 42% of them singletons. The receptor was derived from a woman aged 18-29 years in good health. The sample comprised blood.

CDR3 DNA sequence: TGTGCCAGCAGCGTAAGCGGGGGGGGCAATGAGCAGTTCTTC. Translated, it gives CASSVSGGGNEQFF. This rearrangement joins TRBV9 to TRBJ2-1; 10 nucleotides line up with TRBD2. J was trimmed by 6 bases and V by 1 base; bases with no gene match: 1. The CDR3 has 14 amino acids. CDR1 and CDR2 from the germline V gene are SGDLS and YYNGEE. The whole variable domain, remainder taken from reference TRBV9 and TRBJ2-1, is DSGVTQTPKHLITATGQRVTLRCSPRSGDLSVYWYQQSLDQGLQFLIQYYNGEERAKGNILERFSAQQFPDLHSELNLSSLELGDSALYFCASSVSGGGNEQFFGPGTRLTVL.